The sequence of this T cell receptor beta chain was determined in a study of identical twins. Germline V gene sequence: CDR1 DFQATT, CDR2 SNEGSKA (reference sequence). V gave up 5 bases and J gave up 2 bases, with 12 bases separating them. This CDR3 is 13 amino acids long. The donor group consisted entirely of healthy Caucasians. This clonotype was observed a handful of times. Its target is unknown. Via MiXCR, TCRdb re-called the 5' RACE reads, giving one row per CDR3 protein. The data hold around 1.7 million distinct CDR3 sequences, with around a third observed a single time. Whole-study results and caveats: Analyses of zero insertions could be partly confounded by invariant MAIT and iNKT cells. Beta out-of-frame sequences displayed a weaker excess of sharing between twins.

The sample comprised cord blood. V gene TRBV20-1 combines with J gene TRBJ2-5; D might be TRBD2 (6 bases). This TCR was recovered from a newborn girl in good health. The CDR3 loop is CSAPTTSQETQYF. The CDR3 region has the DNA TGCAGTGCTCCTACGACTAGTCAAGAGACCCAGTACTTC.